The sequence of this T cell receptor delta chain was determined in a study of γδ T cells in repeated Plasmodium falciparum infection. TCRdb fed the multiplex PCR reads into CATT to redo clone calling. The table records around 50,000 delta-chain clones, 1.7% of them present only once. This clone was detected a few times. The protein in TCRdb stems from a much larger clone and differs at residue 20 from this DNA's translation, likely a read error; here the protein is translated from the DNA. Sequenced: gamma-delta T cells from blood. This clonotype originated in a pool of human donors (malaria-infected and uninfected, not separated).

The CDR3 sequence is CALGSPPILRLVLGDTGTDRLIF. The CDR3 region has the DNA TGTGCTCTTGGGTCACCCCCCATCCTACGTCTTGTACTGGGGGATACGGGCACCGATAGACTCATCTTT. The rearrangement links TRDV1 to TRDJ1; 13 bases are a match to TRDD3. Germline V lookup: CDR1 TSWWSYY, CDR2 QGS. CDR3 length: 23 residues.